The clone carrying this TCR beta chain was recorded many times. Its matching antigen is unknown. The study recruited hyperthyroidism patients aged 18 to 65 who were newly diagnosed, under 2 months' duration. This specimen comes from a study of Graves' ophthalmopathy and Graves' hyperthyroidism. The study amplified TCR beta CDR3 regions using RNA transcripts. In the first round, RT-PCR was carried out with HTBI primers, and a multiplex PCR formed the second round. MiXCR was run by TCRdb on the multiplex PCR reads, yielding one entry per CDR3 protein. The table records about 500,000 distinct CDR3 sequences, approximately 35% of them present only once. Study conclusions and caveats: The model predicted ophthalmopathy progression with 70.59% sensitivity and 72.22% specificity.

V was pared by 5 bases and J by 2 bases, with 16 bases between. Germline V gene sequence: CDR1 SGHVS, CDR2 FNYEAQ. The CDR3 loop spans 17 amino acids. The chain uses TRBV7-6 and TRBJ2-6; no definite D call. The sample consisted of peripheral blood or thyroid tissue (not recorded which). The source is an adult man with Graves' hyperthyroidism. The CDR3 sequence is CASSPTVALAGANVLTF. CDR3 sequence (DNA): TGTGCCAGCAGCCCGACGGTCGCTCTGGCTGGGGCCAACGTCCTGACTTTC. Full variable domain (rest looked up from reference TRBV7-6 and TRBJ2-6): GAGVSQSPRYKVTKRGQDVALRCDPISGHVSLYWYRQALGQGPEFLTYFNYEAQQDKSGLPNDRFSAERPEGSISTLTIQRTEQRDSAMYRCASSPTVALAGANVLTFGAGSRLTVL.